These 25 T cell receptor beta chains came from one sample sequenced in a study of blood T cell repertoires in COVID-19 (dated by TCRdb to about 2020). Library preparation employed the immunoSEQ multiplex PCR assay. TCRdb provides this immuneACCESS table in a form limited to in-frame rearrangements. Some clones are lacking; in checked studies, under half of them reflect an unresolved V gene, and why the rest are absent is not known. This sample has approximately 440,000 clones in its table, and roughly 87% of those were observed once. The ten largest clones represent about 0.57% of the sample. Sequencing input: PBMCs or T cells enriched from blood (not recorded which). These receptors all stem from a man between 18 and 35 years old who had recovered from COVID-19.

The V gene is TRBV12-3 or TRBV12-4, the J gene TRBJ1-2, with 8 positions matching TRBD1. The CDR3 has 13 amino acids. With V trimmed by 6 bases and J by 2 bases, 2 bases remained unmatched. The CDR3 region has the DNA TGTGCCAGCAGGAACAGGGGGAACTATGGCTACACCTTC. Protein sequence: CASRNRGNYGYTF.

The DNA of the CDR3 is TGTGCTAGTGTAAGGGGTACTGAGGATGAGCAGTTCTTC. Translation: CASVRGTEDEQFF. This chain connects TRBV12-5 to TRBJ2-1; weak D call: TRBD1 (5 bases). The CDR3 extends over 13 amino acids. Deletions cut 7 bases from V and 8 bases from J, with 15 bases between. Germline values: CDR1 LGHNT, CDR2 FRNRAP.

The chain joins TRBV5-5 to TRBJ1-6; D gene uncertain. With 0 bases removed from V and 0 bases from J, the gap between germline ends came to 13 bases. Germline V gene lookup returns CDR1 SGHKS and CDR2 YYEKEE (reference sequence). The CDR3 covers 18 residues. The CDR3 loop reads CASSLAPPQNSYNSPLHF. CDR3 sequence (DNA): TGTGCCAGCAGCTTGGCCCCACCACAGAACTCCTATAATTCACCCCTCCACTTT.

This chain uses TRBV9 with TRBJ1-3, with D uncertain. The CDR3 consists of 16 residues. V lost 4 bases, J lost 4 bases, and 18 bases lay in between. CDR1 and CDR2 (germline): SGDLS, YYNGEE. The CDR3 protein is CASSPSGVTKGNTIYF. CDR3 coding DNA: TGTGCCAGCAGCCCTAGTGGTGTAACGAAGGGAAACACCATATATTTT.

This chain connects TRBV28 to TRBJ1-4; D is unclear. The CDR3 runs to 13 residues. V was pared by 4 bases and J by 7 bases, with 10 bases between. CDR1 is MDHEN and CDR2 is SYDVKM in the germline V gene. The DNA for the CDR3 is TGTGCCAGCAGTTCCCCAACGAGTGAAAAACTGTTTTTT. This sequence encodes CASSSPTSEKLFF.

The gene calls are TRBV7-3 and TRBJ2-7; tentative D call: TRBD1 (5 bases). CDR1 and CDR2 (germline): SGHTA, FQGTGA. The CDR3 runs to 15 residues. Trimming removed 3 bases at V and 5 bases at J, with 17 bases between. The CDR3 DNA is TGTGCCAGCAGCTTCCGTCTAGGACAAGGAAACGAGCAGTACTTC. Protein: CASSFRLGQGNEQYF. Combining the CDR3 with reference TRBV7-3 and TRBJ2-7 gives the whole variable domain GAGVSQTPSNKVTEKGKYVELRCDPISGHTALYWYRQSLGQGPEFLIYFQGTGAADDSGLPNDRFFAVRPEGSVSTLKIQRTERGDSAVYLCASSFRLGQGNEQYFGPGTRLTVT.

The chain carries TRBV6-5 and TRBJ1-5; D call uncertain. This CDR3 has 15 amino acids. Germline CDR1 MNHEY, CDR2 SVGAGI. V was shortened by 0 bases and J by 3 bases, with 9 bases between the two germline ends. As DNA, the CDR3 is TGTGCCAGCAGTTACTCGGAGGGCCCCAATCAGCCCCAGCATTTT. This sequence encodes CASSYSEGPNQPQHF.

The chain joins TRBV5-4 to TRBJ2-5; 14 nucleotides align to TRBD2. V lost 4 bases, J lost 4 bases, and 9 bases stayed unmatched. There are 17 residues in the CDR3. Germline CDR1 SGHNT, CDR2 YYREEE (reference sequence). This CDR3 is CASSPGTSGRGVETQYF. The CDR3 coding sequence is TGTGCCAGCAGCCCGGGGACTAGCGGGAGAGGCGTAGAGACCCAGTACTTC.

The genes are TRBV7-9 and TRBJ1-5, with D possibly matching TRBD1 (5 bases). The CDR3 runs 15 residues. V was trimmed by 1 base and J by 4 bases, leaving 11 bases between them. The germline CDR1 and CDR2 sequences are SEHNR and FQNEAQ (reference sequence). DNA for the CDR3: TGTGCCAGCAGCTTAGTGGGCAGGGATAATCAGCCCCAGCATTTT. Translating gives CASSLVGRDNQPQHF.

The chain couples TRBV19 to TRBJ1-1; D is ambiguous. Germline V gives CDR1 LNHDA, CDR2 SQIVND (reference sequence). V lost 6 bases to trimming and J lost 4 bases, with 15 bases between them. This CDR3 spans 14 amino acids. The CDR3 protein is CASRKLDRGTEAFF. CDR3 sequence (DNA): TGTGCCAGTAGGAAGCTAGACCGGGGCACTGAAGCTTTCTTT.

The genes are TRBV30 and TRBJ1-5, with D perhaps TRBD1 (5 bases). V lost 3 bases, J lost 6 bases, and 12 bases lay in between. The germline CDR1 and CDR2 sequences are GTSNPN and SVGIG (reference sequence). There are 13 residues in the CDR3. The CDR3 DNA is TGTGCCTGGAGGGAGCAGGGCACTCAGCCCCAGCATTTT. Protein sequence: CAWREQGTQPQHF.

This clone showed up just once. The chain is built from TRBV11-2 and TRBJ2-7; 7 bases align to TRBD2. The CDR3 contains 15 residues. J gave up 3 bases and V 5 bases, and 10 bases lay outside the gene matches. Germline V gene lookup returns CDR1 SGHAT and CDR2 FQNNGV. DNA for the CDR3: TGTGCCAGCAGCCTCGAGAGCGGGATTAACTACGAGCAGTACTTC. This translates into CASSLESGINYEQYF.

The chain recombines TRBV7-8 with TRBJ2-1; 8 bases map to TRBD2. V lost 1 base, J lost 5 bases, and 7 bases stayed unmatched. The CDR3 extends over 16 amino acids. Germline V gives CDR1 SGHVS, CDR2 FQNEAQ. DNA for the CDR3: TGTGCCAGCAGCTTAGAGGTCTTAGCGGGAAACAATGAGCAGTTCTTC. It encodes CASSLEVLAGNNEQFF.

The V gene is TRBV12-3 or TRBV12-4, the J gene TRBJ1-2; 9 nucleotides line up with TRBD1. This CDR3 has 13 amino acids. The V gene end was trimmed by 7 bases and the J gene end by 5 bases; junction bases not matched to a gene: 5. This CDR3 is CASKETGGYGYTF. DNA of the CDR3: TGTGCCAGCAAGGAGACAGGGGGATATGGCTACACCTTC.

The gene calls are TRBV6-5 and TRBJ1-5, with 9 bases aligning to TRBD1. CDR1 and CDR2 from the germline V gene are MNHEY and SVGAGI. V lost 6 bases, J lost 2 bases, and 2 bases stayed unmatched. The CDR3 length is 14 residues. CDR3 DNA sequence: TGTGCCAGCAGCCGGACAGGGGGCAATCAGCCCCAGCATTTT. It translates to CASSRTGGNQPQHF.

The rearrangement uses TRBV7-6 and TRBJ1-4; a weak D match, TRBD1 (6 bases). V shed 1 base and J shed 1 base, with 13 bases lying between them. The CDR3 extends over 17 amino acids. CDR1 and CDR2 from the germline V gene are SGHVS and FNYEAQ. CDR3 DNA: TGTGCCAGCAGCTTAGATTCGGGGGGCGTAACTAATGAAAAACTGTTTTTT. The encoded protein is CASSLDSGGVTNEKLFF.

The V gene is TRBV28, the J gene TRBJ1-3; D perhaps matches TRBD1 (6 bases). Germline CDR1 and CDR2: MDHEN and SYDVKM. The CDR3 is 15 residues long. V lost 6 bases and J 0 bases, leaving 12 bases between the germline ends. CDR3 in amino acids: CASSQDSYSGNTIYF. The CDR3 region has the DNA TGTGCCAGCAGCCAGGACAGTTACTCTGGAAACACCATATATTTT.

The chain uses TRBV9 and TRBJ1-1, with TRBD1 as a possible D gene (5 bases). The CDR3 length is 12 residues. Trimming took off 3 bases at V and 3 bases at J, with 6 bases between the two ends. Per germline, CDR1 SGDLS and CDR2 YYNGEE. The CDR3 DNA is TGTGCCAGCAGCGGGGGGGACACTGAAGCTTTCTTT. It translates to CASSGGDTEAFF.

CDR3 sequence reads: CATSRDNNSREKLFF. Here the CDR3 DNA reads TGTGCCACCAGCAGAGATAATAACAGTCGCGAAAAACTGTTTTTT. The rearrangement uses TRBV15 and TRBJ1-4; the D is unclear. CDR1 is LNHNV and CDR2 is YYDKDF in the germline V gene (reference sequence). CDR3 size: 15 residues. V lost 0 bases and J 8 bases, leaving 13 bases between the germline ends.

The V call is TRBV29-1, the J call TRBJ1-6, with TRBD1 as a possible D gene (6 bases). CDR1 SQVTM and CDR2 ANQGSEA come from the germline V gene. This CDR3 region has 13 residues. V was trimmed by 4 bases and J by 10 bases, leaving 14 bases between them. In DNA form, the CDR3 reads TGCAGCGTTGGTGAAAGGGGGTTGTCACCCCTCCACTTT. This sequence encodes CSVGERGLSPLHF. Drawing the rest from reference TRBV29-1 and TRBJ1-6, the complete variable domain is SAVISQKPSRDICQRGTSLTIQCQVDSQVTMMFWYRQQPGQSLTLIATANQGSEATYESGFVIDKFPISRPNLTFSTLTVSNMSPEDSSIYLCSVGERGLSPLHFGNGTRLTVT.

The table lists this clone with a few counts. The V and J genes are TRBV7-3 and TRBJ1-1; D is unclear. Germline V gives CDR1 SGHTA, CDR2 FQGTGA. CDR3 length: 13 amino acids. The V end was cut by 5 bases, the J end by 5 bases, with 12 bases between. The CDR3 sequence: CASSPAGRTEAFF. CDR3 nucleotide sequence: TGTGCCAGCAGCCCGGCGGGGAGGACTGAAGCTTTCTTT.

The CDR3: CASSQTDRDEKLFF. The DNA for the CDR3 is TGTGCCAGCAGCCAGACGGACAGGGATGAAAAACTGTTTTTT. This sequence joins TRBV3-1 (or the pseudogene TRBV3-2) and TRBJ1-4; the match to TRBD1 covers 8 bases. Trimming at V came to 3 bases and at J to 6 bases, leaving 3 bases not matched to a gene. CDR3 size: 14 residues. Per the germline V gene, CDR1 is LGHDT and CDR2 is YNNKEL (reference sequence).

This rearrangement joins TRBV18 to TRBJ1-2, with TRBD1 identical over 9 bases. The germline gives CDR1 KGHSH, CDR2 LQKENI. This CDR3 region has 15 residues. Germline trimming cut 6 bases from V and 7 bases from J; bases unmatched to any gene: 12. In DNA, the CDR3 is TGTGCCAGCTCGCCCGATACAGGGGGCGAGACTGGCTACACCTTC. Translation gives CASSPDTGGETGYTF.

Details on this clone: Distinct nucleotide sequences in the sample also encode this CDR3. The CDR3 bases are TGTGCCAGCAGCGTAGGAGGGCAGGGGGGCACTGAAGCTTTCTTT. Translated: CASSVGGQGGTEAFF. The genes are TRBV9 and TRBJ1-1, with 7 bases lining up with TRBD1. The CDR3 runs 15 residues. The V gene's germline CDR1 is SGDLS and CDR2 YYNGEE. Trimming cost V 0 bases and J 4 bases; bases outside gene matches: 6.

The V gene is TRBV2, the J gene TRBJ2-7; 10 positions agree with TRBD2. Germline loops: CDR1 SNHLY, CDR2 FYNNEI. Losses at the gene ends were 7 bases for V and 4 bases for J; bases not matched to a gene: 4. The CDR3 is 13 residues long. The chain's CDR3 is CASMERGGYEQYF. Written as DNA, the CDR3 is TGTGCCAGCATGGAGCGGGGGGGGTACGAGCAGTACTTC.